One sample yielded the 18 T cell receptor beta chains listed below, sequenced in a study of T cells expressing NK-cell markers. Reprocessing the 5' RACE reads, TCRdb reports a single entry for every CDR3 protein and omits DNA. The sample features 200,000 to 300,000 distinct CDR3 sequences, with about 4% in its top ten. The sample comprised blood T cells: a sorted CD56 or NKG2C T cell subset, CD4+ or CD8+ T cells, or bulk PBMC T cells (not recorded which). These receptors were collected from a woman aged 18 to 69 in good health.

The chain has TRBV5-1 and TRBJ2-1; the D call of TRBD1 rests on TCRdb alone, since no DNA is present to check it. The CDR3 covers 13 residues. Germline V gives CDR1 SGHRS, CDR2 YFSETQ. The CDR3 spells CASSPDRGHEQFF.

The V call is TRBV12-3 or TRBV12-4, the J call TRBJ2-2; checking the TCRdb D call of TRBD2 is not possible without DNA. The CDR3 runs to 15 residues. The CDR3 protein is CAHPRGRTNTGELFF.

The chain carries TRBV5-1 and TRBJ2-3; no DNA is available, so the TRBD1 call from TCRdb remains unchecked. Germline loops: CDR1 SGHRS, CDR2 YFSETQ. There are 14 residues in the CDR3. The chain's CDR3 is CASSQDRVTDTQYF.

The chain is built from TRBV7-3 and TRBJ2-1; TCRdb indicates TRBD1, and absent DNA this call remains unverified. The CDR3 has 14 amino acids. CDR1 is SGHTA, CDR2 FQGTGA, per germline. Here the CDR3 reads CASSPTGTDNEQFF.

The rearrangement uses TRBV3-1 and TRBJ2-7. The CDR3 loop spans 13 amino acids. Germline lookup yields CDR1 LGHDT and CDR2 YNNKEL (reference sequence). CDR3 region: CASSQDLTREQYF.

V usage is TRBV7-2 and J usage is TRBJ2-1; TCRdb's D gene call, TRBD1, goes unchecked for lack of DNA. Per the germline V gene, CDR1 is SGHTA and CDR2 is FQGNSA. This CDR3 comprises 14 residues. This chain's CDR3 is CASSPRQGSNEQFF.

The chain is built from TRBV24-1 and TRBJ2-1; absent DNA, TCRdb's TRBD1 call cannot be checked. CDR3 length: 14 residues. The germline V gene has CDR1 KGHDR and CDR2 SFDVKD. CDR3 amino acids: CATSDSGRGNEQFF.

J is TRBJ2-5 and V is TRBV18; the TCRdb D gene call, TRBD1, has no DNA to confirm it. Germline V gene sequence: CDR1 KGHSH, CDR2 LQKENI. The CDR3 extends over 15 amino acids. The CDR3 sequence is CASSPSGTAEETQYF. The full variable domain, its missing parts supplied by reference TRBV18 and TRBJ2-5, is NAGVMQNPRHLVRRRGQEARLRCSPMKGHSHVYWYRQLPEEGLKFMVYLQKENIIDESGMPKERFSAEFPKEGPSILRIQQVVRGDSAAYFCASSPSGTAEETQYFGPGTRLLVL.

The J gene is TRBJ2-7, the V gene TRBV18; TCRdb's assignment of TRBD1 cannot be checked, as there is no DNA. Germline lookup yields CDR1 KGHSH and CDR2 LQKENI. CDR3 length equals 14 residues. Here the CDR3 reads CASSPGPGRDEQYF.

This CDR3 is CATHGASTEAFF. This chain links TRBV12-3 or TRBV12-4 with TRBJ1-1; the TCRdb D gene call, TRBD1, has no DNA to confirm it. There are 12 residues in the CDR3.

The rearrangement links TRBV7-3 to TRBJ2-1. This CDR3 spans 14 amino acids. Per germline, CDR1 SGHTA and CDR2 FQGTGA. This CDR3 is CASSTTPAVGEQFF. Full variable domain (remainder filled in from reference TRBV7-3 and TRBJ2-1): GAGVSQTPSNKVTEKGKYVELRCDPISGHTALYWYRQSLGQGPEFLIYFQGTGAADDSGLPNDRFFAVRPEGSVSTLKIQRTERGDSAVYLCASSTTPAVGEQFFGPGTRLTVL.

The chain carries TRBV6-1 and TRBJ2-4. The CDR3 is 14 residues long. Germline CDR1 reads MNHNS; CDR2 reads SASEGT. The CDR3 region is CASSERTSKNIQYF.

The chain uses TRBV7-2 and TRBJ1-2; the D gene TCRdb calls, TRBD1, cannot be checked with no DNA. This CDR3 has 14 residues. From germline, CDR1 is SGHTA and CDR2 FQGNSA. The CDR3 reads CASSPTSGNYGYTF.

V usage is TRBV5-5 and J usage is TRBJ1-2; TCRdb's D gene call, TRBD1, goes unchecked for lack of DNA. Germline V gene data show CDR1 as SGHKS and CDR2 as YYEKEE (reference sequence). The CDR3 totals 15 residues. The CDR3 loop is CASSLAGSLNYGYTF.

The chain uses TRBV2 and TRBJ2-2; without DNA, the TCRdb call of TRBD1 cannot be checked. The CDR3 is 17 amino acids. Germline V gene sequence: CDR1 SNHLY, CDR2 FYNNEI. The CDR3 sequence: CASSGNTGTGYTGELFF.

The chain recombines TRBV4-1 with TRBJ1-2. CDR3 length equals 18 residues. The V gene's germline CDR1 is MGHRA and CDR2 YSYEKL. This chain's CDR3 is CASSHLLYRESDNYGYTF.

This chain links TRBV7-2 with TRBJ2-3; no DNA is available, so the TRBD1 call from TCRdb remains unchecked. The CDR3 is made up of 15 amino acids. Germline CDR1 and CDR2: SGHTA and FQGNSA. The chain's CDR3 is CASSLDRGGTDTQYF.

V and J are TRBV10-3 and TRBJ2-5; TCRdb reports TRBD1, a call that lacks DNA to check it against. The CDR3 has 14 residues. Per the germline V gene, CDR1 is ENHRY and CDR2 is SYGVKD. The CDR3 reads CAIRPTKGGETQYF.